This TCR beta chain is from a study of cytomegalovirus exposure and HLA in healthy donors. The V gene lost 1 base and the J gene lost 7 bases, with 14 bases spanning the gap. Germline V gives CDR1 SNHLY, CDR2 FYNNEI. The CDR3 has 15 amino acids. PCR amplification relied on 60 Vbeta primers (plus 13 Jbeta primers). The assay was immunoSEQ multiplex PCR, and TCRdb's table has in-frame clones only and misses some. The sample lists 85,000 to 100,000 clones; about 80% were seen once. Sequencing was done on a sample of PBMCs. The chain joins TRBV2 to TRBJ2-4; D might be TRBD1 (5 bases). The sequence was obtained from a man in his forties in good health and CMV-seropositive. The chain's CDR3 is CASSEGAGPGNIQYF. Here the CDR3 DNA reads TGTGCCAGCAGTGAAGGGGCAGGGCCCGGGAACATTCAGTACTTC.